The 25 T cell receptor beta chains listed next were all sequenced from one sample in a study of neurological immune-mediated disorders. TCRdb re-derived calls from the 5' RACE reads in MiXCR, one entry per CDR3 protein. In the table there are 40,000 to 55,000 distinct CDR3 sequences, about 9.4% of which are singletons. The sample was PBMCs. The receptors shown here come from a woman aged 40 to 50 with HTLV-1-associated myelopathy (HAM/TSP).

Ten or more counts support this clonotype. The chain uses TRBV27 and TRBJ2-2; D call uncertain. V lost 9 bases, J lost 6 bases, and 11 bases lay in between. There are 12 residues in the CDR3. The germline CDR1 and CDR2 sequences are MNHEY and SMNVEV (reference sequence). The DNA of the CDR3 is TGTGCCAGTTCACGTAGACCCGGGGAGCTGTTTTTT. Protein sequence: CASSRRPGELFF.

In its sample, this clonotype was seen a few times. A much more abundant neighbour one base away suggests this may be a read error. The chain carries TRBV7-8 and TRBJ1-5, with a possible D match to TRBD1 (6 bases). The CDR3 loop spans 15 amino acids. The germline V gene has CDR1 SGHVS and CDR2 FQNEAQ. CDR3 amino acids: CANSLVRTGNQPQHF. In DNA form, the CDR3 reads TGTGCCAACAGCTTAGTGCGGACAGGCAATCAGCCCCAGCATTTT.

This clonotype has ten or more counts. The chain couples TRBV7-2 to TRBJ2-1, with D perhaps TRBD1 (5 bases). This CDR3 contains 15 residues. The V and J ends lost 1 base and 5 bases respectively, with 12 bases between them. From germline, CDR1 is SGHTA and CDR2 FQGNSA. DNA of the CDR3: TGTGCCAGCAGCTTAGAAATCCGCAGGGACAATGAGCAGTTCTTC. It encodes CASSLEIRRDNEQFF.

This clonotype has a count of ten or more. The genes are TRBV5-5 and TRBJ1-4; tentatively, D is TRBD1 (5 bases). V shed 4 bases and J shed 8 bases, with 18 bases lying between them. Per germline, CDR1 SGHKS and CDR2 YYEKEE (reference sequence). The CDR3 runs 15 residues. CDR3 nucleotides: TGTGCCAGCAGCCTCAGACAGCCGGGCGGCGAAAAACTGTTTTTT. Its protein is CASSLRQPGGEKLFF.

This clonotype was seen repeatedly, ten times or more. The chain carries TRBV7-2 and TRBJ2-3, with D perhaps matching TRBD1 (5 bases). Germline assignment: CDR1 SGHTA and CDR2 FQGNSA. Trimming pared 5 bases from V and 6 bases from J, leaving 9 bases between. CDR3 size: 12 residues. The chain's CDR3 is CASSPPGDTQYF. The CDR3 nucleotides read TGTGCCAGCAGCCCCCCAGGGGATACGCAGTATTTT.

This clonotype was recorded at least ten times. This chain joins TRBV6-5 and TRBJ1-2; 7 nucleotides align to TRBD1. CDR1 is MNHEY and CDR2 is SVGAGI in the germline V gene. The CDR3 spans 16 residues. Trimming cost V 1 base and J 1 base; bases outside gene matches: 6. The CDR3 DNA reads TGTGCCAGCAGTTACTGGGGACAGACCCATAACTATGGCTACACCTTC. It encodes CASSYWGQTHNYGYTF.

The sample holds many counts of this clonotype. The chain has TRBV25-1 and TRBJ1-4; TRBD1 aligns across 8 bases. The CDR3 loop spans 13 amino acids. Germline V gene sequence: CDR1 MGHDK, CDR2 SYGVNS. The junction had 5 bases not matched to a gene; V was cut back by 1 base and J by 13 bases. This chain's CDR3 is CASSESGTGLLFF. The CDR3, as DNA: TGTGCCAGCAGTGAATCCGGGACAGGCTTACTGTTTTTT. The full variable domain, its missing parts supplied by reference TRBV25-1 and TRBJ1-4, is EADIYQTPRYLVIGTGKKITLECSQTMGHDKMYWYQQDPGMELHLIHYSYGVNSTEKGDLSSESTVSRIRTEHFPLTLESARPSHTSQYLCASSESGTGLLFFGSGTQLSVL.

V gene TRBV7-9 combines with J gene TRBJ2-7; 9 bases align to TRBD1. The CDR3 covers 14 residues. The V gene end was trimmed by 5 bases and the J gene end by 4 bases; junction bases not matched to a gene: 6. Per the germline V gene, CDR1 is SEHNR and CDR2 is FQNEAQ (reference sequence). CDR3 residues: CASSVAGQGYEQYF. The DNA for the CDR3 is TGTGCCAGCAGCGTCGCGGGACAGGGTTACGAGCAGTACTTC.

This clonotype was recorded many times. The chain combines TRBV12-3 or TRBV12-4 with TRBJ2-2; D might be TRBD1 (5 bases). CDR3 length: 15 amino acids. Trimming cost V 4 bases and J 5 bases, with 14 bases left between them. The CDR3 loop reads CASSSAGISTGELFF. Here the CDR3 DNA reads TGTGCCAGCAGTTCAGCAGGGATTTCTACCGGGGAGCTGTTTTTT.

This clonotype was recorded at least ten times. This chain connects TRBV3-1 to TRBJ1-4, with D maybe TRBD1 (5 bases). From germline, CDR1 is LGHDT and CDR2 YNNKEL (reference sequence). The CDR3 has 15 residues. Trimming cost V 2 bases and J 3 bases, with 10 bases left between them. The CDR3 DNA is TGTGCCAGCAGCCAACGCGGGGGAGCTAATGAAAAACTGTTTTTT. This translates into CASSQRGGANEKLFF. Full variable domain (outside the CDR3, taken from reference TRBV3-1 and TRBJ1-4): DTAVSQTPKYLVTQMGNDKSIKCEQNLGHDTMYWYKQDSKKFLKIMFSYNNKELIINETVPNRFSPKSPDKAHLNLHINSLELGDSAVYFCASSQRGGANEKLFFGSGTQLSVL.

This clonotype was found many times. The rearrangement joins TRBV12-5 to TRBJ2-1; 9 bases match TRBD1. The J segment lost 9 bases and the V segment lost 2 bases, leaving 11 bases of the junction unmatched. This CDR3 spans 16 amino acids. Per germline, CDR1 LGHNT and CDR2 FRNRAP. In nucleotides, the CDR3 is TGTGCTAGTGGTTTGTTTTGGACAGGGGTGTTCGGTGAGCAGTTCTTC. Encoded protein: CASGLFWTGVFGEQFF.

This clonotype was seen repeatedly, ten times or more. This chain joins TRBV12-3 or TRBV12-4 and TRBJ1-1, with 9 positions matching TRBD1. Germline trimming cut 5 bases from V and 4 bases from J; bases unmatched to any gene: 5. There are 14 residues in the CDR3. The CDR3 protein is CASSHETGGTEAFF. CDR3 sequence (DNA): TGTGCCAGCAGTCACGAGACAGGGGGCACTGAAGCTTTCTTT.

This clonotype was recorded many times. The rearrangement joins TRBV5-4 to TRBJ2-3, with a tentative D call TRBD2 (6 bases). CDR1 SGHNT and CDR2 YYREEE come from the germline V gene (reference sequence). V dropped 2 bases and J dropped 5 bases, with 12 bases sitting between them. The CDR3 sequence is 14 residues long. The CDR3 DNA follows: TGTGCCAGCAGCTTACGCGGGGCGGGAGATACGCAGTATTTT. It yields the protein CASSLRGAGDTQYF.

This clonotype has ten or more counts. The chain employs TRBV7-2 and TRBJ2-1; D is unresolved. The germline gives CDR1 SGHTA, CDR2 FQGNSA. The CDR3 loop spans 15 amino acids. V gave up 5 bases and J gave up 0 bases, with 11 bases separating them. CDR3 in DNA: TGTGCCAGCAGCCCCCCGGGCGCCTCCTACAATGAGCAGTTCTTC. The encoded protein is CASSPPGASYNEQFF.

In its sample, this clonotype was seen a few times. The chain combines TRBV12-3 or TRBV12-4 with TRBJ2-7, with D perhaps TRBD1 (5 bases). The CDR3 covers 15 residues. V lost 3 bases, J lost 2 bases, and 14 bases lay in between. The CDR3 loop reads CASSFAGRAAYEQYF. The DNA of the CDR3 is TGTGCCAGCAGTTTCGCTGGCAGGGCGGCCTACGAGCAGTACTTC.

This clonotype occurred many times. The J gene is TRBJ2-3, the V gene TRBV5-1, with D perhaps TRBD1 (5 bases). V gave up 0 bases and J gave up 5 bases, with 22 bases separating them. Germline V lookup: CDR1 SGHRS, CDR2 YFSETQ. The CDR3 is 18 amino acids. The CDR3: CASSLVGPRGARKDTQYF. CDR3 bases: TGCGCCAGCAGCTTGGTCGGTCCCCGTGGGGCCCGGAAAGATACGCAGTATTTT.

This clonotype has at least ten counts. This chain uses TRBV6-1 with TRBJ2-2, with D unresolved. V lost 1 base and J 5 bases, leaving 11 bases between the germline ends. Germline assignment: CDR1 MNHNS and CDR2 SASEGT. The CDR3 is made up of 15 amino acids. This CDR3 is CASSEVGSRTGELFF. The CDR3 bases are TGTGCCAGCAGTGAAGTCGGCAGTAGGACCGGGGAGCTGTTTTTT.

A remark on this clonotype: A read error may be the cause here, since a much bigger clone is one base away. The missing conserved phenylalanine or tryptophan at the end of this CDR3 makes a read error likely. The chain carries TRBV7-8 and TRBJ2-3; D unclear. The CDR3 runs to 14 residues. V was trimmed by 1 base and J by 3 bases, leaving 8 bases between them. Germline loops: CDR1 SGHVS, CDR2 FQNEAQ. CDR3 nucleotide sequence: TGTGCCAGCAGCTTAGATGGGTGGACAGATACGCAGTATATT. It encodes CASSLDGWTDTQYI.

This clonotype has at least ten counts. Written as DNA, the CDR3 is TGCGCCAGCAGCTTGGCGACGGCGGGGGGCACAGATACGCAGTATTTT. It is translated as CASSLATAGGTDTQYF. This chain links TRBV5-1 with TRBJ2-3, with TRBD2 identical over 7 bases. The CDR3 covers 16 residues. V shed 0 bases, J shed 1 base, and the junction held 5 bases outside the gene matches. Germline CDR1 SGHRS, CDR2 YFSETQ.

Ten or more counts support this clonotype. This chain connects TRBV4-2 to TRBJ1-2; D not certain. CDR3 size: 14 residues. The ends were cut back, 1 base at V and 4 bases at J, with 10 bases in the middle. Germline V gene data show CDR1 as LGHNA and CDR2 as YNFKEQ. The CDR3, as DNA: TGTGCCAGCAGCCAAGGCGGAGGCGTCTATGGCTACACCTTC. Protein product: CASSQGGGVYGYTF.

This clonotype is labeled as medium-sized. This chain links TRBV4-1 with TRBJ2-3; TRBD2 aligns across 13 bases. The CDR3 loop spans 16 amino acids. Germline V gene data show CDR1 as MGHRA and CDR2 as YSYEKL. Unmatched junction bases numbered 6, after V lost 4 bases and J lost 5 bases. The CDR3, as DNA: TGCGCCAGCAGCCGAACTAGCGGGGGGGCGGAAGATACGCAGTATTTT. It specifies CASSRTSGGAEDTQYF.

In this sample, this clonotype turned up many times. The chain recombines TRBV12-3 or TRBV12-4 with TRBJ2-3; possible D gene TRBD2, 7 bases. V lost 7 bases and J lost 5, with 19 bases in between. This CDR3 contains 15 residues. The CDR3 here is CASTWGGRVIDTQYF. In nucleotides, the CDR3 is TGTGCCAGCACCTGGGGGGGCCGAGTGATAGATACGCAGTATTTT.

This clonotype was counted many times. The rearrangement uses TRBV4-1 and TRBJ2-3; 11 nucleotides match TRBD2. Germline V gene sequence: CDR1 MGHRA, CDR2 YSYEKL. J lost 0 bases, V lost 0 bases, and 8 bases had no gene match. CDR3 size: 19 residues. The CDR3 nucleotides read TGCGCCAGCAGCCAAGAATACCTAGCGGGGGGCCTTAGCACAGATACGCAGTATTTT. Protein product: CASSQEYLAGGLSTDTQYF.

This clonotype was recorded at least ten times. This chain connects TRBV20-1 to TRBJ2-5; no definite D call. CDR3 length equals 10 residues. Per the germline V gene, CDR1 is DFQATT and CDR2 is SNEGSKA (reference sequence). V lost 6 bases, J lost 5 bases, and 7 bases lay in between. CDR3 DNA: TGCAGTGCCCAGTATGAGACCCAGTACTTC. This gives the protein CSAQYETQYF.

The chain has TRBV7-8 and TRBJ1-1; D remains ambiguous. CDR1 and CDR2 from the germline V gene are SGHVS and FQNEAQ. Trimming took 8 bases from V and 4 from J, leaving 14 bases between them. The CDR3 is 13 amino acids. In nucleotides, the CDR3 is TGTGCCAGCTCCATTTTGCCTGGCACTGAAGCTTTCTTT. This translates into CASSILPGTEAFF.